What follows describes a single TCR beta chain. This entry is derived from a study of CD8 T cells in Susac syndrome. CDR3 size: 17 residues. The V gene end was trimmed by 4 bases and the J gene end by 7 bases; junction bases not matched to a gene: 15. Germline V CDR1 and CDR2: LGHDT, YNNKEL (reference sequence). Reverse transcription of roughly 0.5 to 1 ug RNA used random hexamers. TCRdb fed the immunoSEQ multiplex PCR reads into MiXCR, producing one record per CDR3 protein. The sample holds 130,000 or so distinct CDR3 sequences, roughly 95% seen once. This clonotype originated in a human donor with Susac syndrome. This chain uses TRBV3-1 with TRBJ2-4, with TRBD1 identical over 8 bases. Material for sequencing was CD4+ T cells from PBMCs. The CDR3 spells CASSRKIQGASWNIQYF. In nucleotides, the CDR3 is TGTGCCAGCAGCCGCAAAATCCAGGGGGCCTCATGGAACATTCAGTACTTC.